This record concerns one TCR beta chain sequence. The antigen remains undetermined. These data originate in a study of lymphopenia after photon versus proton radiotherapy. Germline CDR1 and CDR2: SGHAT and FQNNGV. V shed 1 base and J shed 2 bases, with 9 bases lying between them. The CDR3 has 14 amino acids. TCRdb's copy holds only in-frame clones and misses some; the assay was immunoSEQ multiplex PCR. The table has some 170,000 clones, more than 85% seen once. Whole-study results and caveats: After lymphocyte nadir, photon-treated repertoires showed oligoclonal expansion, especially CD8+ Temra. Better survival with proton therapy was suggested as possible, not demonstrated. A bigger post-nadir fall in TCR diversity correlated inversely with survival time in deceased patients. Relative stability marked proton patients; photon patients lost diversity and naive cells.

This chain links TRBV11-2 with TRBJ2-7; D is possibly TRBD2 (5 bases). The sequencing here drew on peripheral blood, taken from a patient treated with photon-based radiotherapy. This clonotype was sampled from a man aged 45 to 65 with gastric cancer. The CDR3 loop reads CASSLGTVAYEQYF. CDR3 nucleotides: TGTGCCAGCAGCTTAGGGACTGTAGCCTACGAGCAGTACTTC. The full variable domain, completed using reference TRBV11-2 and TRBJ2-7, is EAGVAQSPRYKIIEKRQSVAFWCNPISGHATLYWYQQILGQGPKLLIQFQNNGVVDDSQLPKDRFSAERLKGVDSTLKIQPAKLEDSAVYLCASSLGTVAYEQYFGPGTRLTVT.